This TCR beta chain originates from a study of cytomegalovirus exposure and HLA in healthy donors. For the study at large: The platform used for the 120 validation repertoires matched that of the approximately 670 first-cohort repertoires, a later analysis reported. Study-level points and caveats: Usually a TCR sequence was rare, but some public TCRs were found in many donors. Within the approximately 110 validation repertoires, first-cohort TCR clusters tended to co-occur, according to a later analysis. Reports credit the classifier with highly specific, highly sensitive diagnosis of cytomegalovirus status.

In germline, CDR1 is LNHDA, CDR2 SQIVND (reference sequence). The CDR3 covers 16 residues. Deletions cut 1 base from V and 0 bases from J, with 13 bases between. Profiling relied on immunoSEQ multiplex PCR, and the TCRdb table lists in-frame clones only, not all of them. The table has about 54,000 clones, approximately 89% seen once. Comment on this clone: Its antigen remains unknown.

Sequencing was performed on PBMCs. The TCR comes from a woman under 30 in good health and CMV-seropositive. The chain carries TRBV19 and TRBJ2-7; perhaps TRBD1 as D (5 bases). The CDR3 DNA sequence: TGTGCCAGTAGTATAGCTACGCAGGGATACTCCTACGAGCAGTACTTC. Protein: CASSIATQGYSYEQYF.